This T cell receptor (beta chain) is from a study of blood T cell repertoires in COVID-19. Overall study: PBMCs, B-cell-depleted T cells, or T cells provided the cDNA or gDNA that made up the material.

This CDR3 spans 16 amino acids. Unmatched junction bases numbered 10, after V lost 0 bases and J lost 4 bases. Germline CDR1 is GTSNPN and CDR2 is SVGIG (reference sequence). Produced via immunoSEQ multiplex PCR; TCRdb's table is partial and in-frame only. This table has over 85,000 clones, 70% to 90% appearing once. The sample was peripheral blood. J is TRBJ1-2 and V is TRBV30; TRBD1 aligns across 8 bases. This clonotype was obtained from a human donor in a cohort sampled during active COVID-19. The CDR3, as DNA: TGTGCCTGGAGTGTTTTGGGGGGACAGGTTCCCTATGGCTACACCTTC. Encoded protein: CAWSVLGGQVPYGYTF.